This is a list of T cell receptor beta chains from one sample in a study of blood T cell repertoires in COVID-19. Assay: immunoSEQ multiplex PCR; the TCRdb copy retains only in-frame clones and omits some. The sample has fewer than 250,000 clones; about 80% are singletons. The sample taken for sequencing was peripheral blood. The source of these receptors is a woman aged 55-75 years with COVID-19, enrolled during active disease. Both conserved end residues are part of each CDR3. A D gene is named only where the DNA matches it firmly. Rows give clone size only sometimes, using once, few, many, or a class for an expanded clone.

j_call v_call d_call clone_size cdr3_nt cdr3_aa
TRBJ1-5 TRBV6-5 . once TGTGCCAGCAGTCCCGACAGCAGCAATCAGCCCCAGCATTTT CASSPDSSNQPQHF
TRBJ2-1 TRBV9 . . TGTGCCAGCAGCGTAGAGTCCCGCGACTACAATGAGCAGTTCTTC CASSVESRDYNEQFF
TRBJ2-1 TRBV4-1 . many TGCGCCAGCAGCCAAGATTCGAGAGGGGCAGGGAGGAACAATGAGCAGTTCTTC CASSQDSRGAGRNNEQFF
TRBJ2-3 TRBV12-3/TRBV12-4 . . TGTGCCAGCAGTGGGGCGGATACGCAGTATTTT CASSGADTQYF
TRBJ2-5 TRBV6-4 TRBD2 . TGTGCCAGCAGTGACTCACCTAGCGGGAATATCGAGACCCAGTACTTC CASSDSPSGNIETQYF
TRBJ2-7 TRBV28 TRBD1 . TGTGCCAGCAGGGGCCCGGCAGGGGGCGGGTACGAGCAGTACTTC CASRGPAGGGYEQYF
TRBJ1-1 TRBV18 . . TGTGCCAGCTCATCTAATCATCGGGACACTGAAGCTTTCTTT CASSSNHRDTEAFF
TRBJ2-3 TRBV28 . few TGTGCCAGCAGTTTATCAGCAGATACGCAGTATTTT CASSLSADTQYF
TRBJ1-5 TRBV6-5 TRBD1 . TGTGCCAGCAGCCAACAGGGGGCGGGTCAGCCCCAGCATTTT CASSQQGAGQPQHF
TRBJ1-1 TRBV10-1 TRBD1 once TGCGCCAGCAGTGAGTCGGGGACAGGGGATAACACTGAAGCTTTCTTT CASSESGTGDNTEAFF
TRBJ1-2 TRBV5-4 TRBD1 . TGTGCCAGCAGCTGGACAGGGGGCAACTATGGCTACACCTTC CASSWTGGNYGYTF
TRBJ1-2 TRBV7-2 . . TGTGCCAGCAGCCCTCGACGGACACTCTATGGCTACACCTTC CASSPRRTLYGYTF
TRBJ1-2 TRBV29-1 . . TGCAGCGTGACCCCGACGGGGGAGGAAGGGGGCTACACCTTC CSVTPTGEEGGYTF
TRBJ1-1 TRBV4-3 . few TGCGCCAGCAGCCAAGATCTTCTCCGGGGTGAAGCTTTCTTT CASSQDLLRGEAFF
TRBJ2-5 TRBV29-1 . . TGCAGCGTTGAGCCCAGGAGGGGGACCCAGTACTTC CSVEPRRGTQYF
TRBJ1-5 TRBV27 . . TGTGCCAGCAGTTTATCCACCGGGGTCCCAAATCAGCCCCAGCATTTT CASSLSTGVPNQPQHF
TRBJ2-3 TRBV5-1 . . TGCGCCAGCAGCTTTTTTTCCACTGGCGGGCGCACAGATACGCAGTATTTT CASSFFSTGGRTDTQYF
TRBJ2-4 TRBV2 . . TGTGCCAGCACACCCTACGGGTCAAACATTCAGTACTTC CASTPYGSNIQYF
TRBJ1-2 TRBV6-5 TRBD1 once TGTGCCAGCAGTCCGTACAGGGGGCTAGAATATGGCTACACCTTC CASSPYRGLEYGYTF
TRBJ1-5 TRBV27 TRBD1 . TGTGCCAGCAGTCCCGGACAGGTTCATCAGCCCCAGCATTTT CASSPGQVHQPQHF
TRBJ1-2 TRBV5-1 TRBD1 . TGCGCCAGCAGCCCCGGACAGGGAGTAAACTATGGCTACACCTTC CASSPGQGVNYGYTF
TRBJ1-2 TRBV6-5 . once TGTGCCAGCAGTTATGGGGCCGACTATGGCTACACCTTC CASSYGADYGYTF
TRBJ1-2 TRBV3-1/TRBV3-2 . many TGTGCCAGCAGCCAAGATCTTGGCTACACCTTC CASSQDLGYTF
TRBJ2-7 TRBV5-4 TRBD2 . TGTGCCAGCAGCACCGGGGGACTAGCAGCGTACGAGCAGTACTTC CASSTGGLAAYEQYF
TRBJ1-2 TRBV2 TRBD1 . TGTGCCAGCAGTACCCGGGACAGGGGTGGGAGCTACACCTTC CASSTRDRGGSYTF
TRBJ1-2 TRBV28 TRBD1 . TGTGCCATTTATGACAGGGCCGGAGGGGGCTACACCTTC CAIYDRAGGGYTF
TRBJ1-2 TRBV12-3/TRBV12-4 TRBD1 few TGTGCCAGCAGTTCACAGGGGATTGATGGCTACACCTTC CASSSQGIDGYTF
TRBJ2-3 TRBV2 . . TGTGCCAGCAGAGACAGATTTCTAACTAGCACAGATACGCAGTATTTT CASRDRFLTSTDTQYF
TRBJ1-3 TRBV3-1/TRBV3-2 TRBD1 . TGTGCCAGCAGCCTACAAACGAACAGGGGTGTAAACACCATATATTTT CASSLQTNRGVNTIYF